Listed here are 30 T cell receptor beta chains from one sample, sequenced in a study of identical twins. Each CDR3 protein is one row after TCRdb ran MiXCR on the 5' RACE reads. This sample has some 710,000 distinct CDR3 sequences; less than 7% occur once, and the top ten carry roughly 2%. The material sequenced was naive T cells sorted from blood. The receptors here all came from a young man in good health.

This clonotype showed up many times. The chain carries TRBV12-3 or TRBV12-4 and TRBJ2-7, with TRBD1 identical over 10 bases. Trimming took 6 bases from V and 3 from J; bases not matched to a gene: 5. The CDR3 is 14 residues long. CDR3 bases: TGTGCCAGCAGGGGGACAGGGGAAGGCTACGAGCAGTACTTC. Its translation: CASRGTGEGYEQYF.

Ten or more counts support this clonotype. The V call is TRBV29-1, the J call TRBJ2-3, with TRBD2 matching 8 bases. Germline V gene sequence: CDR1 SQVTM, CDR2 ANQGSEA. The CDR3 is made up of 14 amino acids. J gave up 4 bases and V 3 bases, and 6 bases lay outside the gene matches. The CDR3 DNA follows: TGCAGCGTTGATCTACTAGCGGTTGCAGATACGCAGTATTTT. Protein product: CSVDLLAVADTQYF.

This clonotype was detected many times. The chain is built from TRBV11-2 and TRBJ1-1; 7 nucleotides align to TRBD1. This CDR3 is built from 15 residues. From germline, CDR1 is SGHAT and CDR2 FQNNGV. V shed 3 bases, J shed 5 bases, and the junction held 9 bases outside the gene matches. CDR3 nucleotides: TGTGCCAGCAGCTTCGGATCAGGGGGAACTACTGAAGCTTTCTTT. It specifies CASSFGSGGTTEAFF.

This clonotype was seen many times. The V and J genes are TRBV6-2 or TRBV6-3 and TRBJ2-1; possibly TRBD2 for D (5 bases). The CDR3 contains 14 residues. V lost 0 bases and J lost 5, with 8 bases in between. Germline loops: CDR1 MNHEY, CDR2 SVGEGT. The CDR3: CASSYSLAHNEQFF. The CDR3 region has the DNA TGTGCCAGCAGTTACTCCCTAGCCCACAATGAGCAGTTCTTC.

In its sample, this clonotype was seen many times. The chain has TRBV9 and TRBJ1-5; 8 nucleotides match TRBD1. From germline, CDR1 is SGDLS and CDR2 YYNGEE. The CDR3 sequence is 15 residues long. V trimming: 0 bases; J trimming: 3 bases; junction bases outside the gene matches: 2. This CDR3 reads CASSVGGQANQPQHF. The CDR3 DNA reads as TGTGCCAGCAGCGTAGGGGGACAGGCCAATCAGCCCCAGCATTTT.

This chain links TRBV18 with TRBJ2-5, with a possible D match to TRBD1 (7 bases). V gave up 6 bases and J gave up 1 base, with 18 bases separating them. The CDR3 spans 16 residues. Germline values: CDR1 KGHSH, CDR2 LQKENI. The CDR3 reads CASSPQGGGPQETQYF. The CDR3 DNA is TGTGCCAGCTCCCCCCAAGGAGGGGGCCCCCAAGAGACCCAGTACTTC.

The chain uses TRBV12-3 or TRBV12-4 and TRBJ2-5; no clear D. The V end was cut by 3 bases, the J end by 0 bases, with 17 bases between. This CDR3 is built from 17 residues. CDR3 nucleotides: TGTGCCAGCAGTTTTTCAGGAGCAGGAAAGTACCAAGAGACCCAGTACTTC. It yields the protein CASSFSGAGKYQETQYF.

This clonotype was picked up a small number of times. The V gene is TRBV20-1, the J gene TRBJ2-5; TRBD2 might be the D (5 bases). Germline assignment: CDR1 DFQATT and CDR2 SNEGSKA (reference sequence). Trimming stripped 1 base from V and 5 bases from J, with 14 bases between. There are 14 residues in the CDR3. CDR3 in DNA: TGCAGTGCTAGAGTGTGGAGGCCCGGGGAGACCCAGTACTTC. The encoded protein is CSARVWRPGETQYF.

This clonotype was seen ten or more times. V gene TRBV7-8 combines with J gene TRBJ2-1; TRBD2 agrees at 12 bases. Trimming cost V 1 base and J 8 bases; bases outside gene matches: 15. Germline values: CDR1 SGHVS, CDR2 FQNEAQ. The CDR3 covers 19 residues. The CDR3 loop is CASSLEGLLAGGPHDEQFF. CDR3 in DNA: TGTGCCAGCAGCTTAGAGGGTCTGCTAGCGGGAGGGCCGCACGATGAGCAGTTCTTC.

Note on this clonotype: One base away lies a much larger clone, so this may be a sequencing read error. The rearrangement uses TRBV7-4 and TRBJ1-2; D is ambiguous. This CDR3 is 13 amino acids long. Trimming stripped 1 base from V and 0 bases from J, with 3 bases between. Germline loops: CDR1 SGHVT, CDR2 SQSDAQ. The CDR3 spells CASSLVTNYGYTF. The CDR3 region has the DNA TGTGCCAGCAGCTTAGTGACTAACTATGGCTACACCTTC.

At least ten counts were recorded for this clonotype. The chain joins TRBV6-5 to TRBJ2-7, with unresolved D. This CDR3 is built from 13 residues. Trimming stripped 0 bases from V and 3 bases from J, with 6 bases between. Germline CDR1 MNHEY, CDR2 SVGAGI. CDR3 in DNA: TGTGCCAGCAGTTACTCTCAAAACTACGAGCAGTACTTC. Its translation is CASSYSQNYEQYF.

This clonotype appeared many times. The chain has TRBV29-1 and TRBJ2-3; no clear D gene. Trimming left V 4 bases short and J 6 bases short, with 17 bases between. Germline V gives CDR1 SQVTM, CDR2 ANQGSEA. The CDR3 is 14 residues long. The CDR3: CSVAQRLRHDTQYF. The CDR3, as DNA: TGCAGCGTTGCCCAGAGACTCCGCCACGATACGCAGTATTTT.

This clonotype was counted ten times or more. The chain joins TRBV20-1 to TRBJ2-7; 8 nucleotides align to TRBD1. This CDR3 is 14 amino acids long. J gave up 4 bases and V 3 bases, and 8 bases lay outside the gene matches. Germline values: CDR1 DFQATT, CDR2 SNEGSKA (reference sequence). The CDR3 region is CSASSGGEEYEQYF. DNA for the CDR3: TGCAGTGCTAGTTCAGGGGGCGAGGAGTACGAGCAGTACTTC.

CDR3 amino acids: CASSQDLLNTQYF. In DNA form, the CDR3 reads TGTGCCAGCAGCCAAGATTTACTAAATACGCAGTATTTT. The gene calls are TRBV3-1 and TRBJ2-3; D call uncertain. The V and J ends lost 0 bases and 7 bases respectively, with 8 bases between them. The CDR3 has 13 residues. CDR1 and CDR2 from the germline V gene are LGHDT and YNNKEL (reference sequence).

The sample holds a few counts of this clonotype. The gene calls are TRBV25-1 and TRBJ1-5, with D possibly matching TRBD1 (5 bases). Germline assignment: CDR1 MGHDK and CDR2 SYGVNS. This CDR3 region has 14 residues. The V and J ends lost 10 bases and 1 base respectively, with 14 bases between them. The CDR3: CATGTDVSNQPQHF. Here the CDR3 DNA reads TGTGCCACCGGGACGGACGTGAGCAATCAGCCCCAGCATTTT.

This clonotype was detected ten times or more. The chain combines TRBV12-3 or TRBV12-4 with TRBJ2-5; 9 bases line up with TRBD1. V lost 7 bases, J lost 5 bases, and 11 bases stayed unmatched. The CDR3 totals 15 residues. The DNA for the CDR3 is TGTGCCAGCACATGGGACAGGGATTTGGGTGAGACCCAGTACTTC. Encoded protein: CASTWDRDLGETQYF.

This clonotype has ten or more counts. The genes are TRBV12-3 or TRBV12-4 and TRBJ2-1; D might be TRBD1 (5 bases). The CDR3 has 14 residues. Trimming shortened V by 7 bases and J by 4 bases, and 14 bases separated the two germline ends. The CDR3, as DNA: TGTGCCAGCAACGCTGGGGCAGAATACAATGAGCAGTTCTTC. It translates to CASNAGAEYNEQFF.

CDR3 in amino acids: CASSLVLARNEQFF. The CDR3, as DNA: TGTGCCAGCAGCTTAGTCCTAGCGAGGAATGAGCAGTTCTTC. The chain recombines TRBV11-2 with TRBJ2-1; tentatively, D is TRBD2 (6 bases). With 1 base removed from V and 7 bases from J, the gap between germline ends came to 11 bases. In germline, CDR1 is SGHAT, CDR2 FQNNGV. This CDR3 region has 14 residues. The whole variable domain, remainder taken from reference TRBV11-2 and TRBJ2-1, is EAGVAQSPRYKIIEKRQSVAFWCNPISGHATLYWYQQILGQGPKLLIQFQNNGVVDDSQLPKDRFSAERLKGVDSTLKIQPAKLEDSAVYLCASSLVLARNEQFFGPGTRLTVL.

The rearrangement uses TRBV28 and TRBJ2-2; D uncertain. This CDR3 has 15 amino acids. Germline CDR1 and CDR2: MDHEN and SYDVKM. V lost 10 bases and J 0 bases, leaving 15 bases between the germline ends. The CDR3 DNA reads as TGTGCCACCTCCTGGACCCTGACGAACACCGGGGAGCTGTTTTTT. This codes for CATSWTLTNTGELFF. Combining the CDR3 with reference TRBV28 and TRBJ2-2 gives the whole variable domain DVKVTQSSRYLVKRTGEKVFLECVQDMDHENMFWYRQDPGLGLRLIYFSYDVKMKEKGDIPEGYSVSREKKERFSLILESASTNQTSMYLCATSWTLTNTGELFFGEGSRLTVL.

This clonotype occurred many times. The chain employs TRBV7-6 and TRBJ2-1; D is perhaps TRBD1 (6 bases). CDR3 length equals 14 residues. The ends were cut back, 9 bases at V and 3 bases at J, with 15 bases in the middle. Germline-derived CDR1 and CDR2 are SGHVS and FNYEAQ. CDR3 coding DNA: TGTGCCAGTAAACGAGACAGGAGCTACAATGAGCAGTTCTTC. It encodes CASKRDRSYNEQFF.

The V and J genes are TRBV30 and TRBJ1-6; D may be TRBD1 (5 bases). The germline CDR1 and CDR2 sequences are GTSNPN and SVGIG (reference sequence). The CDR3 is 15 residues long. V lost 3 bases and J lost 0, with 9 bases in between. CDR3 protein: CAWRRGGSYNSPLHF. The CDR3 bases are TGTGCCTGGAGAAGGGGTGGCTCCTATAATTCACCCCTCCACTTT.

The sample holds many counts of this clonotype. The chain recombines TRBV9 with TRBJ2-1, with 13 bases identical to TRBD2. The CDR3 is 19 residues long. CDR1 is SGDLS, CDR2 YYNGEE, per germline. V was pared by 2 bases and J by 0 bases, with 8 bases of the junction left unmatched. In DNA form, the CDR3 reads TGTGCCAGCAGCGTCGGACTAGCGGGAGCGGGTAGCTCCTACAATGAGCAGTTCTTC. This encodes CASSVGLAGAGSSYNEQFF. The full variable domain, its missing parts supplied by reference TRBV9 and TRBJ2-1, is DSGVTQTPKHLITATGQRVTLRCSPRSGDLSVYWYQQSLDQGLQFLIQYYNGEERAKGNILERFSAQQFPDLHSELNLSSLELGDSALYFCASSVGLAGAGSSYNEQFFGPGTRLTVL.

CDR3 nucleotide sequence: TGTGCCACCGGGGGTGACAGTATCTACGAGCAGTACTTC. Its translation is CATGGDSIYEQYF. The V call is TRBV6-6, the J call TRBJ2-7; D may be TRBD2 (6 bases). The CDR3 has 13 residues. Germline V gene sequence: CDR1 MNHNY, CDR2 SVGAGI (reference sequence). V was shortened by 10 bases and J by 3 bases, with 16 bases between the two germline ends.

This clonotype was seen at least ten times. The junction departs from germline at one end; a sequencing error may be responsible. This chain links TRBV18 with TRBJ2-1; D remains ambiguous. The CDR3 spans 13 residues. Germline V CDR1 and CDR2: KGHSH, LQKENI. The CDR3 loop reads CASSSIDRANNRF. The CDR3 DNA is TGTGCCAGCTCATCAATCGACCGGGCCAACAATCGTTTC.

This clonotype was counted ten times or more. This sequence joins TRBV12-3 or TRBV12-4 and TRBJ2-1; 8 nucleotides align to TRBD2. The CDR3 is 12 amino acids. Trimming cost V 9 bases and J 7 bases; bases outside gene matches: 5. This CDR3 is CASSSGINEQFF. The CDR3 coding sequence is TGTGCCAGTAGTAGCGGGATTAATGAGCAGTTCTTC.

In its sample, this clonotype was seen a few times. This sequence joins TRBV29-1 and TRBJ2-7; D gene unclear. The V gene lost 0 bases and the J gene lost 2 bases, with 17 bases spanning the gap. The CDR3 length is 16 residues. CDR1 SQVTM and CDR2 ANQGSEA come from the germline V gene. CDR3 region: CSVEELVQTRTYEQYV. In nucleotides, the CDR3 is TGCAGCGTTGAAGAATTGGTCCAAACCCGTACCTACGAGCAGTACGTC.

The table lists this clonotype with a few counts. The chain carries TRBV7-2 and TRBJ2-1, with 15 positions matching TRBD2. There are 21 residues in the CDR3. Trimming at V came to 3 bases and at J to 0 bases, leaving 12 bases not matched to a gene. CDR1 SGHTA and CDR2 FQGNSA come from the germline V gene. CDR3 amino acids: CASSLGTGLAGGPSSYNEQFF. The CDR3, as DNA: TGTGCCAGCAGCTTGGGGACGGGACTAGCGGGAGGCCCAAGCTCCTACAATGAGCAGTTCTTC.

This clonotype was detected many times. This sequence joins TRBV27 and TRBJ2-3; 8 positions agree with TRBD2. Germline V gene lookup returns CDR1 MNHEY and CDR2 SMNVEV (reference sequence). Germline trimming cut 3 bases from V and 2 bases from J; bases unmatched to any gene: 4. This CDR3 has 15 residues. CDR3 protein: CASSLTSDSTDTQYF. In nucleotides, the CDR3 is TGTGCCAGCAGTTTGACTAGCGATTCCACAGATACGCAGTATTTT.

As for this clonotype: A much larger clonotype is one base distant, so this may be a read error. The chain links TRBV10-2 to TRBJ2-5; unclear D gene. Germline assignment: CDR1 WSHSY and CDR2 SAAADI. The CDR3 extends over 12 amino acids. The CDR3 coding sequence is TGCGCCAGCAGTGACAGTCAAGAGTCCCAGTACTTC. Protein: CASSDSQESQYF.

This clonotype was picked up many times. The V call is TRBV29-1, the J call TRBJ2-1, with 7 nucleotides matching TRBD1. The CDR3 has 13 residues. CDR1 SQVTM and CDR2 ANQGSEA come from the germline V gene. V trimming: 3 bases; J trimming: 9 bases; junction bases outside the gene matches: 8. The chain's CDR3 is CSVDGIRGIEQFF. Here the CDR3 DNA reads TGCAGCGTTGATGGGATCAGGGGGATTGAGCAGTTCTTC.